The sequence of this TCR beta chain was determined in a study of cytomegalovirus exposure and HLA in healthy donors. General observations from the study: Looking again later, the authors saw that most CMV-associated TCR beta chains seemed HLA-restricted.

The length of the CDR3 is 13 residues. Germline V gives CDR1 KGHSH, CDR2 LQKENI. V gave up 3 bases and J gave up 1 base, with 6 bases separating them. Researchers ran the PCR with 60 Vbeta and 13 Jbeta primers. TCRdb's copy holds only in-frame clones and misses some; the assay was immunoSEQ multiplex PCR. Of fewer than 200,000 clones detected, less than 85% appear once; the ten largest clones hold roughly 1.5%. As for this clone: Its antigen is currently unknown.

The sample taken for sequencing was PBMCs. The sequence was collected from a male donor in good health and CMV-seronegative. The V and J genes are TRBV18 and TRBJ1-1; D not resolved. For the CDR3, the DNA is TGTGCCAGCTCACCCGCAGGGAACACTGAAGCTTTCTTT. Translating gives CASSPAGNTEAFF.